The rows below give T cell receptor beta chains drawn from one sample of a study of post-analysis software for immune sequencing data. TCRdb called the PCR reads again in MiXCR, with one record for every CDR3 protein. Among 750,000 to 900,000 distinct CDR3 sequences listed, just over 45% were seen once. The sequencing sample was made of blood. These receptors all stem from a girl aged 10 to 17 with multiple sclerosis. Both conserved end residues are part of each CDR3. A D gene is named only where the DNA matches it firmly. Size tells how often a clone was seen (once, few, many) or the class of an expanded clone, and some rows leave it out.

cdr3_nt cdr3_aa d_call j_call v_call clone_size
TGTGCCAGCAGCGGCCTCTCATTCTATGGCTACACCTTC CASSGLSFYGYTF - TRBJ1-2 TRBV9 few
TGTGCCAGCGGGCAGGTTGGCTATGGCTACACCTTC CASGQVGYGYTF - TRBJ1-2 TRBV16 -
TGCAGTGCTACGACTAGCGGTGAGCAGTTCTTC CSATTSGEQFF TRBD2 TRBJ2-1 TRBV20-1 -
TGTGCCAGCAGTTCACTGGGACTAGCGGGAGGGGGTGCGAATGTGCAGTTCTTC CASSSLGLAGGGANVQFF TRBD2 TRBJ2-1 TRBV7-3 -
TGCGCCAGCAGCTTGGCCATTGGGGATGGCTACACCTTC CASSLAIGDGYTF - TRBJ1-2 TRBV5-1 few
TGTGCCAGCATCCCCTCCGGGGGGACCGCCCGAACTAACTATGGCTACACCTTC CASIPSGGTARTNYGYTF - TRBJ1-2 TRBV7-2 -
TGTGCCAGCAGCCTGACAGGGCTAGCCTATGGCTACACCTTC CASSLTGLAYGYTF TRBD1 TRBJ1-2 TRBV7-2 -
TGTGCCAGCAGCCAGGCCTGGGGGAACTCCTACGAGCAGTACTTC CASSQAWGNSYEQYF - TRBJ2-7 TRBV16 -
TGCAGTGCTAGAGATAGGCCGTCAGGGAAGAGAAACATTCAGTACTTC CSARDRPSGKRNIQYF - TRBJ2-4 TRBV20-1 -
TGCAGTGCTAGAGAGTTTGCCGATGGGTACATTCAGTACTTC CSAREFADGYIQYF - TRBJ2-4 TRBV20-1 -
TGTGCCAGCAGACCCCGGGACTACTCCTACAATGAGCAGTTCTTC CASRPRDYSYNEQFF TRBD2 TRBJ2-1 TRBV6-5 -
TGTGCCAGCGTATCCCGAGGGGATACGCAGTATTTT CASVSRGDTQYF - TRBJ2-3 TRBV12-3/TRBV12-4 -
TGCAGTGCTTGGATTAGGCGGTACAATGAGCAGTTCTTC CSAWIRRYNEQFF - TRBJ2-1 TRBV20-1 -
TGTGCCAGCAGTTTGAGTTACCTTAGGACAGAAAACTATGGCTACACCTTC CASSLSYLRTENYGYTF - TRBJ1-2 TRBV12-3/TRBV12-4 -
TGCAGTGCTAGAGCGGGACTAGCGGGAGGAGATACGCAGTATTTT CSARAGLAGGDTQYF TRBD2 TRBJ2-3 TRBV20-1 -
TGTGCCAGCAGCCCGCCTCTCGGAGTCAAAAACATTCAGTACTTC CASSPPLGVKNIQYF - TRBJ2-4 TRBV11-3 few
TGTGCCAGCAGGGACAGGGTGTTAGATGGCTACACCTTC CASRDRVLDGYTF TRBD1 TRBJ1-2 TRBV27 -
TGTGCCAGCAGTGGTTCAGTCGAGCAGTACTTC CASSGSVEQYF - TRBJ2-7 TRBV25-1 few
TGTGCCAGCAGCCGTTGGGACCGCGCAGCGAATCAGCCCCAGCATTTT CASSRWDRAANQPQHF - TRBJ1-5 TRBV5-5 few
TGTGCCAGCAGCCCGGGACTAGCGGGAGAGACCCAGTACTTC CASSPGLAGETQYF TRBD2 TRBJ2-5 TRBV12-3/TRBV12-4 many
TGTGCCACCAGCGCCAGACTAGCGGGAGGGACAGATACGCAGTATTTT CATSARLAGGTDTQYF TRBD2 TRBJ2-3 TRBV24-1 -
TGTGCCAGCAAGGAGGAGACAGGGGATACGCAGTATTTT CASKEETGDTQYF TRBD1 TRBJ2-3 TRBV2 -
TGTGCCAGCAGCTTAGGACCTAGCGGAGGGGGAGGGTCCTACGAGCAGTACTTC CASSLGPSGGGGSYEQYF - TRBJ2-7 TRBV7-2 -
TGTGCCATCAGTGAAGGGGCGCGGTTGGGAGGAGAGACCCAGTACTTC CAISEGARLGGETQYF - TRBJ2-5 TRBV10-3 -
TGTGCCAGTAGTACCGGGGGCGGGAGTAGGTACAATGAGCAGTTCTTC CASSTGGGSRYNEQFF - TRBJ2-1 TRBV19 -
TGTGCCAGCAGCCAAGTTAGATTTGAGCAGTTCTTC CASSQVRFEQFF - TRBJ2-1 TRBV3-1 few
TGTGCCAGCAGTACGGGACAGCAAAATGAGCAGTTCTTC CASSTGQQNEQFF TRBD1 TRBJ2-1 TRBV6-4 many
TGTGCCACCAGCCGGACAGGGGGCGATGAGCAGTTCTTC CATSRTGGDEQFF TRBD1 TRBJ2-1 TRBV24-1 -
TGTGCCAGCAGACGTCGGGACAGATACAACTTTAGCACAGATACGCAGTATTTT CASRRRDRYNFSTDTQYF TRBD1 TRBJ2-3 TRBV7-8 once
TGTGCCAGCAGTGCCTTCGGGACCAACTACAATGAGCAGTTCTTC CASSAFGTNYNEQFF - TRBJ2-1 TRBV2 few
TGTGCCAGCAGCTTAGGACTAGCGGGACTCCAAGAGACCCAGTACTTC CASSLGLAGLQETQYF TRBD2 TRBJ2-5 TRBV7-9 many
TGTGCCAGCAGTGAGATCTACGGGCAGCTACCTAATTCACCCCACTTT CASSEIYGQLPNSPHF - TRBJ1-6 TRBV2 -
TGCAGTGCTAGAGAGCTCCTGGACAGGGGGCGGACCGTAGGCCACGAGCAGTACTTC CSARELLDRGRTVGHEQYF TRBD1 TRBJ2-7 TRBV20-1 -
TGTGCCACCAGCAGAGCTACTAGCGGGAGTACGGTAGATACGCAGTATTTT CATSRATSGSTVDTQYF TRBD2 TRBJ2-3 TRBV15 few
TGTGCCAGCAGCCCCGGGACTACCGAAGAGACCCAGTACTTC CASSPGTTEETQYF TRBD2 TRBJ2-5 TRBV7-2 -
TGTGCCAGCCGTTTCACAGGGACAACTGATGAGCAGTTCTTC CASRFTGTTDEQFF - TRBJ2-1 TRBV18 few
TGCAGTGCTACCCCTCAGTGGGGGCATAACATTCAGTACTTC CSATPQWGHNIQYF - TRBJ2-4 TRBV20-1 -
TGTGCCAGCAGCTACCCGCCCCGACTAGCGGGAGTTCGTAATGAGCAGTTCTTC CASSYPPRLAGVRNEQFF TRBD2 TRBJ2-1 TRBV7-9 many
TGTGCCAGCAGCCAAGAATGGGGTAACTATGGCTACACCTTC CASSQEWGNYGYTF - TRBJ1-2 TRBV3-1 once
TGCAGTGCTAGAGACCTAGATGGGACTTTTTTGACAGATACGCAGTATTTT CSARDLDGTFLTDTQYF - TRBJ2-3 TRBV20-1 -
TGCGCCAGCAGCTTGGCCCAGGACTACACTGAAGCTTTCTTT CASSLAQDYTEAFF - TRBJ1-1 TRBV5-1 many
TGTGCCAGCAGTTTAGGACGGTCCCTCGGTAATGAGCAGTACTTC CASSLGRSLGNEQYF - TRBJ2-5 TRBV12-3/TRBV12-4 -
TGTGCCATCAGTGAGGAACTTGCCCAGGGTGAGCAGTTCTTC CAISEELAQGEQFF - TRBJ2-1 TRBV10-3 -
TGTGCCAGCAGTTTATATCTTCGGCTCTCTGGGGCCAACGTCCTGACTTTC CASSLYLRLSGANVLTF - TRBJ2-6 TRBV28 -
TGTGCCAGCAGTTCGTCCAGGGGGAAGGGAGAGACCCAGTACTTC CASSSSRGKGETQYF TRBD1 TRBJ2-5 TRBV6-5 -
TGCAGTGCTAGAGAGGACACAAGAAATGGCTACACCTTC CSAREDTRNGYTF - TRBJ1-2 TRBV20-1 many
TGTGCCACCGCGCCCAGCGGGACCGCCTCCTACAATGAGCAGTTCTTC CATAPSGTASYNEQFF TRBD2 TRBJ2-1 TRBV7-9 few
TGTGCCAGCAGCTCTCCTAACAGTTTTGAAGCTTTCTTT CASSSPNSFEAFF - TRBJ1-1 TRBV7-9 -
TGTGCCAGCAGCGAATTCGGGACGGCTAAAAACATTCAGTACTTC CASSEFGTAKNIQYF - TRBJ2-4 TRBV28 -
TGTGCCAGCAGCCCAACAAATTGGTATGGTCGAGAGACCCAGTACTTC CASSPTNWYGRETQYF - TRBJ2-5 TRBV7-6 few
TGTGCCAGCAGTTTATCCAGGGCTAACACCGGGGAGCTGTTTTTT CASSLSRANTGELFF - TRBJ2-2 TRBV12-3/TRBV12-4 -
TGCAGTGCTTCGGGACTAGCGGGAGTCGAGGAGACCCAGTACTTC CSASGLAGVEETQYF TRBD2 TRBJ2-5 TRBV20-1 -
TGTGCCAGCAGCGTATGGGAGGGTTCGACCGGGGAGCTGTTTTTT CASSVWEGSTGELFF TRBD2 TRBJ2-2 TRBV9 -